This T cell receptor beta chain was documented in a study of early T cells in non-severe SARS-CoV-2 infection. Study-level background: Unsorted whole blood bulk RNA was sequenced, with unpaired chains.

Study-wide results and limits: Anti-spike CD8 responses were favored in VDJdb matching, and private and CD4 specificities were missed.

As regards this clonotype: What it binds is unknown.

In the library, individual cDNA molecules carried attached unique molecular identifiers. TCRdb re-called the 5' RACE reads with MiXCR, one entry per CDR3 protein. This table has about 48,000 distinct CDR3 sequences, over 7.5% appearing once. Germline CDR1 is MNHNY and CDR2 is SVGAGI (reference sequence). The germline V and J ends were trimmed by 2 bases and 7 bases, with 8 bases remaining between them. This CDR3 is 13 amino acids long. The rearrangement joins TRBV6-6 to TRBJ2-2, with D uncertain. What was sequenced was whole blood. The receptor was isolated from an adult who was a healthcare worker with PCR-confirmed SARS-CoV-2 infection or an uninfected control (not recorded which). The CDR3 region is CASSYVSLGELFF. As DNA, the CDR3 is TGTGCCAGCAGTTACGTCTCCCTCGGGGAGCTGTTTTTT.